This TCR beta chain was sequenced during a study of cytomegalovirus exposure and HLA in healthy donors (TCRdb year 2017). About the investigation overall: An earlier analysis of fewer than 750 of the donors reported 276 Gb of sequence data and around 100 million unique TCR beta sequences obtained from 150 million to 200 million T cells. Using immunosequencing, the study profiled T cell repertoires from 666 subjects and related those repertoires to cytomegalovirus serostatus. All discovery cohort repertoires had been generated on a single sequencing platform. Roughly 290 gigabases of sequencing data and about 92 million unique TCR sequences made up an early release that covered nearly 650 HLA-typed donors. Of the 300 to 500 genotyped donors, roughly 76% were placed in the genetic ancestry cluster associated with self-reported Caucasian donors. Along with the approximately 650-subject first cohort, a separate validation cohort of over 90 different subjects was used. Genome-wide SNP genotypes for about 65% of the roughly 670 donors were used in a later genetic analysis, which treated that subset as a discovery cohort. Rather than using new phenotypic data, the later analysis identified candidate immune exposures from TCR beta sequences and from how often those sequences occurred across donors. An earlier analysis of 450 to 750 of the donors used high-throughput TCR beta sequencing to judge whether each TCR beta V gene segment behaved as functional or pseudogenic. A later analysis re-analyzed previously published TCR beta repertoires from several hundred donors and added high-resolution HLA genotyping to study TCR occurrence patterns. On average, about 200,000 unique TCR beta nucleotide sequences were sequenced per donor among 398 genotyped donors of the cohort, with about 19% of those sequences being non-productive. Typing coverage varied by locus: roughly 629-630 donors for A, B, C, DRB1 and DQB1; more than 500 for DQA1; around 570 for DPA1; 450 to 480 for DPB1. High-throughput TCR immunosequencing, statistical association of individual TCRs with disease status, and machine learning were combined to predict cytomegalovirus infection status. The study aimed to test whether signatures of past pathogen exposure could be identified by cataloging public T cell receptors. Donor age, sex, ethnicity and CMV serostatus were compiled together with the repertoire data. Four to six DR-DQ haplotypes were handled as single units for association and clustering, since linkage in the cohort was strong. Class I and class II HLA loci were covered by the typing at four-digit resolution.

To prepare the library, the immunoSEQ multiplex PCR assay was applied. The multiplex PCR relied on a mix of 60 forward primers for TCR Vbeta segments and 13 reverse primers for TCR Jbeta segments. The CDR3 region of rearranged TCR beta genes was amplified from genomic DNA with a multiplex PCR assay. The amplified TCR beta libraries were sequenced on the Illumina HiSeq System as 87-base-pair reads. The study's processing was this. Across the 700 or so repertoires, a later analysis counted approximately 83 million unique TCR beta chains, roughly 11 million of which were shared by at least two donors. To remove PCR and sequencing errors, raw reads were error-corrected and collapsed into unique sequences using a nearest-neighbor algorithm that merged closely related sequences. V, D and J gene segments were assigned by aligning CDR3 sequences to IMGT reference sequences. For a sequence to be retained, at least a six-nucleotide match to both a V gene segment and a J gene segment was required. A rearrangement counted as productive if the CDR3 had no stop codons and remained in frame with V and J, and every other rearrangement counted as non-productive. CDR3 was defined by IMGT convention, running from the second conserved V-encoded cysteine to the conserved J-encoded phenylalanine. In an earlier analysis of around 540 of the donors, sequences lacking an unambiguous match to a single V gene segment were excluded. An earlier analysis of some 610 of the donors called V segments functional above 56.7% productive rearrangements and segregating when the between-donor standard deviation exceeded 5%. A statistical classification framework was built for diagnosing cytomegalovirus status from the catalog of TCR beta chain sequences. In a later analysis, TCR nucleotide sequences were compared against IMGT/GENE-DB human TR gene sequences so that V and J genes could be assigned. Using the TCRdist pipeline, a later analysis assigned CDR3 sequences along with most-parsimonious VDJ recombination scenarios. In a later analysis, every TCR beta chain was defined by the combination of its CDR3 amino acid sequence and its V-gene family, and reads without a unique V-gene family were dropped. A later analysis removed 500 to 650 highly shared, low-generation-probability nucleotide sequences to deal with suspected cross-contamination and a sequencing artifact. For each public chain, a later analysis derived a clonal expansion index from normalized ranks of inferred template counts within each repertoire. Generation probabilities in a later analysis came from a VDJ recombination model fitted to out-of-frame rearrangements, and those results were checked against IGoR. Hypergeometric tests were used in a later analysis to score TCR-TCR, TCR-HLA and TCR-CMV co-occurrence, with a repertoire-size bias correction applied to the TCR pairs. False discovery rates were estimated in a later analysis by permuting HLA or CMV assignments 20 times. A later analysis grouped co-occurring TCRs with DBSCAN, adding TCRdist sequence similarity when clustering within HLA-allele-positive subsets. Repertoires with fewer than 30,000 or more than 120,000 public chains were left out of co-occurrence clustering, as were about 5 repertoires with anomalous nucleotide sharing. What TCRdb holds here is the immuneACCESS table cut down to in-frame rearrangements. Part of the clones is not present; checked against another copy, under half of the missing clones reflect an unresolved V gene, and the others are unexplained. V, J and clone size derive from that table, while D and trimming were established from the DNA sequence. Counted in this sample were about 110,000 clones; approximately 86% of them appeared once. The ten largest clones take up less than 2% of the sample.

The cohort comprised around 690 healthy bone marrow donors. At the time of sampling, every cohort member was nominally healthy, though immune exposures that went unrecorded were likely present. The donor tested CMV seronegative, placing the donor among the roughly 340 seronegative members of the cohort. A peripheral blood sample was provided by each donor, and peripheral blood mononuclear cells were used for TCR beta sequencing. The Qiagen DNeasy Blood Extraction Kit was used to extract genomic DNA from the blood cell samples. Compared with germline, V lacks 4 bases and J lacks 7 bases; bases without a gene match: 4. Its CDR3 holds 13 amino acids, cysteine through phenylalanine. The DNA shown is the 39-base CDR3, in frame from base 1. Per the germline V gene, SGHDT is the CDR1 and YYEEEE is the CDR2. Results the study describes overall, beyond this receptor: Only TCR beta chains were sequenced in this cohort, and the absence of alpha or paired-chain data limited detectable features. Across donors, most TCR sequences were observed very rarely, whereas some public TCRs were present in many individuals. In the study, 150 to 200 TCR beta chains were listed as associated with cytomegalovirus. Because some donors lacked HLA typing at each locus, the association tests relied only on the typed subset. In a later analysis, most CMV-associated TCR beta chains were found to appear HLA-restricted, with HLA associations seemingly driven largely by CMV exposure. In both the original and validation cohorts, the classifier was reported to diagnose cytomegalovirus status with high specificity and sensitivity. A later analysis reported that several top co-occurrence clusters appeared linked to parvovirus B19, influenza, CMV and Epstein-Barr virus. Broadly in line with IMGT annotations, most TCR beta V segments showed up in productive rearrangements about 87% or about 30% of the time in an earlier analysis of a few hundred of the donors. In a later analysis, some 18,000 TCR beta sequences were associated with specific HLA alleles at a false discovery rate of 0.05. A few of the identified cytomegalovirus-associated TCR beta chains were confirmed in vitro to be specific for cytomegalovirus antigens. The earlier analysis of approximately 560 of the donors excluded around 17 rarely observed V segments, including chromosome 9 orphons, because counts were too low. A further reported finding was that TCR beta sequences accurately predicted the HLA-A and HLA-B alleles for most subjects in the first cohort. Immune exposure information for the cohort was limited to CMV serostatus. When HLA alleles, especially DR and DQ, strongly co-occurred, attributing TCR associations to individual alleles was difficult. An association between a missense DCLRE1C variant and V-gene and J-gene trimming of TCR beta chains was found in a later genetic analysis and replicated in an independent cohort. Compared with the approximately 600-donor mean, donors in an Asian-associated ancestry cluster had fewer N-insertions in productive TCRs, according to a later genetic analysis. The presence/absence analyses assumed that sequencing depth was roughly uniform across donors, and that assumption may not be true. In a later analysis, the rate of TCR association differed among HLA loci, with DRB1 alleles having the most associated TCRs and HLA-C alleles having the fewest. In a later analysis, HLA-associated TCR beta chains showed more clonal expansion and lower generation probabilities than non-associated chains that were equally common. A cluster of highly shared sequence variants was judged likely to represent a technical artifact of the sequencing pipeline. The authors suggested that the approach could potentially be generalized to other disease states and immunological phenotypes. Linkage disequilibrium might explain the correlated functional status among segregating V segments, but an unknown experimental factor could not be excluded. Some IMGT-functional V segments, including TRBV6-2 and TRBV6-3, could not be told apart with the 87-base-pair reads, so those segments were excluded.

This clone was observed once. Its recognized antigen is unknown. The record has no base qualities; no much larger clone is one base away. The TCR comes from a man in his forties in good health and CMV-seronegative. Sequencing was carried out using PBMCs. This chain is built from TRBV5-6 and TRBJ2-4, with 8 central nucleotides matching TRBD1. This receptor has the CDR3 CASSSRDRNIQYF. The nucleotides are TGTGCCAGCAGCAGCCGGGACAGGAACATTCAGTACTTC.